This T cell receptor (beta chain) comes out of a study of cytomegalovirus exposure and HLA in healthy donors. Study background: According to later analysis, the same platform produced the 90 to 150 validation and about 700 first-cohort repertoires. Broader study findings: First-cohort TCR clusters were later found to tend to co-occur in the roughly 120 validation repertoires.

Assay: immunoSEQ multiplex PCR; the TCRdb copy retains only in-frame clones and omits some. The repertoire holds around 120,000 clones, with 88% as singletons. The CDR3 totals 18 residues. Trimming cost V 2 bases and J 5 bases, with 21 bases left between them. Germline V gene data show CDR1 as MDHEN and CDR2 as SYDVKM. This clone was observed once. What it binds is unknown. Sample: PBMCs. The sequence derives from a man aged 18 to 35 in good health and CMV-seropositive. The chain carries TRBV28 and TRBJ2-2; weak D call: TRBD2 (5 bases). CDR3 residues: CASSLKRADYTRTGELFF. As DNA, the CDR3 is TGTGCCAGCAGTTTAAAGAGGGCCGATTATACAAGGACCGGGGAGCTGTTTTTT.